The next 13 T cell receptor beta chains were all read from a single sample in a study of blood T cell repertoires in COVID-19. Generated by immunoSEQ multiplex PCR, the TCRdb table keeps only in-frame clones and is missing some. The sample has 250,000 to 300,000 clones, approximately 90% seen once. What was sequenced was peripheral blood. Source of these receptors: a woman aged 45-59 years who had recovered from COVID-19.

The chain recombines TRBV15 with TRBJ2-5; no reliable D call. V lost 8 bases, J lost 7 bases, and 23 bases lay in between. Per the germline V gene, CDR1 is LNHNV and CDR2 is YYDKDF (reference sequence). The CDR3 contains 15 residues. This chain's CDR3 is CATGPSRVSTGTQYF. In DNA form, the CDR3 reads TGTGCCACCGGTCCCTCCCGGGTGTCGACGGGGACCCAGTACTTC. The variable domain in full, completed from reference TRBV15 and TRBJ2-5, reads DAMVIQNPRYQVTQFGKPVTLSCSQTLNHNVMYWYQQKSSQAPKLLFHYYDKDFNNEADTPDNFQSRRPNTSFCFLDIRSPGLGDTAMYLCATGPSRVSTGTQYFGPGTRLLVL.

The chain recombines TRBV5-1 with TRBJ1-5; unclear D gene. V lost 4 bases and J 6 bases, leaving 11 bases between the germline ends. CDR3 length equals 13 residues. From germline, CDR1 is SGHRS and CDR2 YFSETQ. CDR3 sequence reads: CASSQKTGQPQHF. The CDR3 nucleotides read TGCGCCAGCAGCCAGAAAACGGGTCAGCCCCAGCATTTT.

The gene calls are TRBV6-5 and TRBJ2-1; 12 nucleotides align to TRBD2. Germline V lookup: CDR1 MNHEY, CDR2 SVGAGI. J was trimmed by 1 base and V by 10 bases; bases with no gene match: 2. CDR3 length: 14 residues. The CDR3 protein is CATGTSGSYNEQFF. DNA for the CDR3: TGTGCCACCGGGACTAGCGGGTCCTACAATGAGCAGTTCTTC.

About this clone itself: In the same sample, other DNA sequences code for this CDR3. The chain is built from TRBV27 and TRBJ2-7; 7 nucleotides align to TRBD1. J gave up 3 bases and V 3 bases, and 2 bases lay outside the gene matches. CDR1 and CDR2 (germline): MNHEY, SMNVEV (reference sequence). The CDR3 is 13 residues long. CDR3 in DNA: TGTGCCAGCAGTTTCCCAGGGGGCTACGAGCAGTACTTC. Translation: CASSFPGGYEQYF.

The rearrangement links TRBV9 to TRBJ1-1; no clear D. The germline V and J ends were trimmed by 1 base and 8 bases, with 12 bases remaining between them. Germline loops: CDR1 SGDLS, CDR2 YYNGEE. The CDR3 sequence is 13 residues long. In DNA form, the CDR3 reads TGTGCCAGCAGCGTAATTGATCGGTCCGAAGCTTTCTTT. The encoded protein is CASSVIDRSEAFF.

The DNA for the CDR3 is TGTGCCTGGACCCCTTCGCACAGAAACACTGAAGCTTTCTTT. Protein product: CAWTPSHRNTEAFF. The chain employs TRBV30 and TRBJ1-1; D is unclear. The ends were cut back, 4 bases at V and 2 bases at J, with 14 bases in the middle. Per germline, CDR1 GTSNPN and CDR2 SVGIG (reference sequence). The CDR3 contains 14 residues.

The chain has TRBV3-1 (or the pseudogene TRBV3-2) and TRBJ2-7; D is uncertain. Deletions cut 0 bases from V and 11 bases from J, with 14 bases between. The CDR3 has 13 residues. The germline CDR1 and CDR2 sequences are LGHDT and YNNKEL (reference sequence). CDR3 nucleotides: TGTGCCAGCAGCCAAGACGTGAAGAGTCGAGAGTACTTC. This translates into CASSQDVKSREYF.

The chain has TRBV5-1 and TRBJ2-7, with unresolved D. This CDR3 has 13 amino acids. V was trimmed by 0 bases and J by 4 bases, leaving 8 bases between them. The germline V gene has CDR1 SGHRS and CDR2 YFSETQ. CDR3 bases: TGCGCCAGCAGCTTGGAAACAAGTTACGAGCAGTACTTC. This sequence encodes CASSLETSYEQYF. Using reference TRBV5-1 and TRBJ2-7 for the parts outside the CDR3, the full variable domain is KAGVTQTPRYLIKTRGQQVTLSCSPISGHRSVSWYQQTPGQGLQFLFEYFSETQRNKGNFPGRFSGRQFSNSRSEMNVSTLELGDSALYLCASSLETSYEQYFGPGTRLTVT.

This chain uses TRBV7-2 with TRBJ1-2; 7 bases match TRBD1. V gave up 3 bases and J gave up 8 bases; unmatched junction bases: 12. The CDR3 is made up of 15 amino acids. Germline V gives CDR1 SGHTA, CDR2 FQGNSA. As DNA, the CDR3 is TGTGCCAGCAGCTTGAACACCGGGACAGAGTTGGGCTACACCTTC. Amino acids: CASSLNTGTELGYTF.

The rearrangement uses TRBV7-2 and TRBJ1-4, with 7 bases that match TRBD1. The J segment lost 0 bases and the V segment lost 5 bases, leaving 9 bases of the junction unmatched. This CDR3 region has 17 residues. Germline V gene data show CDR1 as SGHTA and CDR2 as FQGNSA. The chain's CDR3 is CASSPRQGGTTNEKLFF. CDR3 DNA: TGTGCCAGCAGCCCACGACAGGGAGGAACAACTAATGAAAAACTGTTTTTT.

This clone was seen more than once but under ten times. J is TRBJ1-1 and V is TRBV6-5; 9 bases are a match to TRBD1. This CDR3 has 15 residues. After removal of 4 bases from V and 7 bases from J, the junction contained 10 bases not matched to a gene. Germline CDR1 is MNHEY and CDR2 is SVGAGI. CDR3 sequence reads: CASSLVGTGFDEAFF. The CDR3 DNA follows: TGTGCCAGCAGTTTAGTCGGGACAGGGTTTGATGAAGCTTTCTTT.

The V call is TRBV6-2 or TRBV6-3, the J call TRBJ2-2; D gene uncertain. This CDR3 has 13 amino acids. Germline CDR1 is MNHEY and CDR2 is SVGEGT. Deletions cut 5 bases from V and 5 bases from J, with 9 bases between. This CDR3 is CASSQYWTGELFF. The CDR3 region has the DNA TGTGCCAGCAGTCAATACTGGACCGGGGAGCTGTTTTTT.

In nucleotides, the CDR3 is TGTGCCAGCAGCTTGATCGGAGACGGGGAGCTGTTTTTT. Residues: CASSLIGDGELFF. The V and J genes are TRBV7-9 and TRBJ2-2; D is unresolved. Between the trimmed V and J ends, which lost 3 bases and 7 bases, there was a span of 9 bases. Per germline, CDR1 SEHNR and CDR2 FQNEAQ (reference sequence). The CDR3 contains 13 residues.